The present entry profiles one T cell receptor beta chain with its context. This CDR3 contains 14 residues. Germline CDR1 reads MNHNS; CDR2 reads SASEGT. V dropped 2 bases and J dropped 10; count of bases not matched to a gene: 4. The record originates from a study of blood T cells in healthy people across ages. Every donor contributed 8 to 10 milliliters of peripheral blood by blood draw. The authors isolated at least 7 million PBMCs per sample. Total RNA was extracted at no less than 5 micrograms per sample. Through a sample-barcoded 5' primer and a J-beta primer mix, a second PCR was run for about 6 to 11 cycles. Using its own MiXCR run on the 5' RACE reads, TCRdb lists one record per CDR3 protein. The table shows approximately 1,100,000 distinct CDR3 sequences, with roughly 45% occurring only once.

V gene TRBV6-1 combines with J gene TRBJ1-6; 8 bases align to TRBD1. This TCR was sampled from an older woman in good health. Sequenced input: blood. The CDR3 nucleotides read TGTGCCAGCAGTGAAAACAGGGGGGTGTCACCCCTCCACTTT. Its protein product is CASSENRGVSPLHF.